The entry below describes one TCR beta chain. The specificity of this receptor is unknown. No much larger clonotype is one base removed from it; base qualities were not supplied. The data derive from a study of tumor-infiltrating lymphocytes in localized non-small cell lung cancer (dated by TCRdb to about 2021). Context from the whole study: Several histologies were represented in the cohort, which also included both smokers and never-smokers as well as patients whose samples were collected after neoadjuvant chemotherapy. From each patient came resected tumor tissue plus uninvolved lung tissue from that same patient, and the uninvolved lung tissue was described as non-adjacent to the tumor. TCR sequencing was one of several integrated assays, alongside flow cytometry, multiplex immunofluorescence, RNA-seq, exome sequencing and proteomics, applied to the same patients. The overall ICON cohort comprised fewer than 170 surgical patients with localized non-small cell lung cancer whose tumors were resected. The paired tumor versus uninvolved lung comparison of immunoSEQ T-cell fraction included a few dozen patients. The paper as a whole reports these results and caveats: Because different assays used different pieces of the same tissue, intratumor heterogeneity could not be separated from technical variation. Recurrence-free survival showed no association with tumor T-cell fraction measured by TCR sequencing (p = 0.61). In line with immunofluorescence CD3 counts, TCRbeta sequencing supported higher T cell infiltration in tumors compared with uninvolved lung tissue. Assay coverage varied across patients depending on available tissue quantity, so only a subset of the cohort had TCR sequencing. No difference in TCR-derived T-cell fraction was observed between the flow cytometry-defined immunotypes IM1 (good prognosis) and IM2 (poor prognosis).

CDR1 and CDR2 are drawn from the germline V gene: MGHRA, YSYEKL. Trimming removed 0 bases from V and 5 bases from J, leaving 29 bases between the germline ends. The CDR3 covers 21 residues, taking in both the cysteine and the phenylalanine. This entry keeps only the CDR3 DNA: 63 bases, framed from base 1. ICON enrollment began in early 2016, and the last patient was enrolled in late 2018. In a subcohort of 76 patients, fresh tumor and matched uninvolved tissue were collected for in-depth immune analyses, with TCR sequencing among those analyses. DNA for TCR sequencing was isolated from bulk tissue, and no cell sorting was done. The immunoSEQ assay used for TCR sequencing gave the T-cell fraction in both tumor and uninvolved lung tissue. The authors processed their data as follows. For survival analysis, patients were divided into high (upper tertile) and low (lower two tertiles) T-cell fraction groups, which were compared by log-rank test. A signed-rank test was used to test paired tumor versus uninvolved lung differences in T-cell fraction. TCRdb obtained this table from immuneACCESS and retained in-frame rearrangements with V and J assigned. These tables miss some clones; where compared with another copy, unresolved V genes account for less than half of the shortfall, and the remainder is unexplained. That table supplies the V and J calls and clone size; D and trimming were determined from the DNA. This sample lists more than 9,500 clones; 60% to 85% were detected once. The biggest ten clones account for 4.5% of the sample.

The receptor was isolated from a human donor with non-small cell lung cancer. Recombination joined TRBV4-1 with TRBJ2-1, with TRBD2 as a weak D call on 6 bases. Material: lung tumor tissue. The nucleotides are TGCGCCAGCAGCCAAGATCTGCTAGGGCGGGACTCCATTCCCCTCCACAATGAGCAGTTCTTC. Translation gives CASSQDLLGRDSIPLHNEQFF.